These T cell receptor beta chains were read from a single sample in a study of beta chain features in type 1 diabetes. Sequenced by immunoSEQ multiplex PCR; TCRdb stores in-frame clones only, minus some. Of some 900,000 clones in the sample, about 17% were seen once. The specimen was naive CD4+ T cells from blood. Receptors were obtained from a woman aged 18-29 years in good health. CDR3s leave out the opening cysteine and the closing phenylalanine or tryptophan.

>TRBV7-2|TRBJ2-1
ASSSGQEYNEQF
>TRBV7-6|TRBJ1-3
ASSLAAGPGNTIY
>TRBV20-1|-
SAPHEQY
>TRBV2|TRBJ2-1
ASSGYNEQF
>TRBV15|TRBJ1-1
ATSRIGGLNTEAF
>TRBV6-5|TRBJ2-1
ASSPTGYNEQF
>TRBV7-2|TRBJ1-2
ASSFYYGYT
>TRBV5-4|TRBJ2-7
ASSERTSGSYEQY
>TRBV19|TRBJ1-5
ASSRQGRDQPQH
>TRBV7-3|TRBJ2-3
ASSSVRGRSDTQY
>TRBV7-2|TRBJ1-4
ASSLFSRQSREKLF
>TRBV10-3|TRBJ2-1
ANPSGINEQF
>TRBV7-7|TRBJ2-1
ASSPDWSSYNEQF
>TRBV28|TRBJ2-1
ASGRDSYNEQF
>TRBV4-2|TRBJ2-5
ASSQTRGHQETQY
>TRBV4-3|TRBJ2-1
ASSQTHGTGGPRQEF
>TRBV7-2|TRBJ2-7
ASGPGTGSYEQY
>TRBV14|TRBJ2-7
ASSQPQPSEQY
>TRBV7-2|TRBJ2-2
ASSLLTSGFGELF
>TRBV7-9|TRBJ1-4
ASSYGEGKLF
>TRBV5-6|TRBJ2-5
ASSFREFQETQY
>TRBV7-2|TRBJ1-2
ASSLVAGLYGYT
>TRBV7-2|TRBJ2-1
ASSVPGLAGYNEQF
>TRBV7-9|TRBJ2-1
ASSLAGLAGNNEQF
>TRBV7-9|TRBJ2-1
ASSFWSGSGNEQF
>TRBV5-6|TRBJ2-1
ASSKAGQDYNEQF
>TRBV7-9|TRBJ2-1
ASSLGGGQGTYNEQF
>TRBV27|TRBJ1-5
ASSFGGGHQPQH
>TRBV7-9|TRBJ2-3
ASSQILAGGTDTQY
>TRBV5-4|TRBJ2-7
ASSLWSRTGAYEQY
>TRBV27|TRBJ2-5
ASSSFPRTGETQY
>TRBV29-1|TRBJ2-2
SVATGTNTGELF
>TRBV7-2|TRBJ2-1
ASSFKGAYEQF
>TRBV5-4|TRBJ1-4
ASSLGGDRGNEKLF
>TRBV7-2|TRBJ2-2
ASSLVGRFSTNTGELF
>TRBV10-3|TRBJ2-1
ATDRGDIAYNEQF
>TRBV29-1|TRBJ2-7
SAQDGYEQY
>TRBV20-1|TRBJ2-5
SASRQETQY
>TRBV6-6|TRBJ2-1
ASSFGGLAGAEQF
>TRBV6-6|TRBJ2-3
ASSYRLTDTQY
>TRBV28|TRBJ1-2
ASSLGQFYGYT
>TRBV5-1|TRBJ2-7
ASSFGIGSYEQY